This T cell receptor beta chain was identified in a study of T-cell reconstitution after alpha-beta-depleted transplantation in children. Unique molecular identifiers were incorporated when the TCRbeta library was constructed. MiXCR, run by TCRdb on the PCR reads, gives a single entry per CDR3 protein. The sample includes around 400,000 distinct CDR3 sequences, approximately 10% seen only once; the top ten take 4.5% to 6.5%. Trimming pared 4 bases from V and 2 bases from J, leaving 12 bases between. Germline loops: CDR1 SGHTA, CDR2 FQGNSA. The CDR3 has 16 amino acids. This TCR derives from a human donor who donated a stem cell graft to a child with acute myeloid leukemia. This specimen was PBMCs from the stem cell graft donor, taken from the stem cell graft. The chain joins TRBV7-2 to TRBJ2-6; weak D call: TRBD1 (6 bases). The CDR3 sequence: CASSSPRGPGANVLTF. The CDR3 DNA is TGTGCCAGCAGCTCCCCCAGGGGCCCTGGGGCCAACGTCCTGACTTTC.